This T cell receptor beta chain was sequenced during a study of T cell changes during pregnancy in multiple sclerosis. Trimming took off 3 bases at V and 7 bases at J, with 10 bases between the two ends. The CDR3 has 13 residues. Germline-derived CDR1 and CDR2 are MRHNA and SNTAGT. The assay was immunoSEQ multiplex PCR, and TCRdb's table has in-frame clones only and misses some. The data show 20,000 to 25,000 clones, around 85% seen once. The gene calls are TRBV6-4 and TRBJ2-1, with a weak D call TRBD1 (5 bases). Here the sequenced sample was CD8+ T cells from peripheral blood mononuclear cells, taken in the first trimester of pregnancy. The TCR originated in a female donor in good health, enrolled as a control in a pregnancy study. The DNA of the CDR3 is TGTGCCAGCAGTGAAGGGGAAGAAAATGAGCAGTTCTTC. Its translation is CASSEGEENEQFF.